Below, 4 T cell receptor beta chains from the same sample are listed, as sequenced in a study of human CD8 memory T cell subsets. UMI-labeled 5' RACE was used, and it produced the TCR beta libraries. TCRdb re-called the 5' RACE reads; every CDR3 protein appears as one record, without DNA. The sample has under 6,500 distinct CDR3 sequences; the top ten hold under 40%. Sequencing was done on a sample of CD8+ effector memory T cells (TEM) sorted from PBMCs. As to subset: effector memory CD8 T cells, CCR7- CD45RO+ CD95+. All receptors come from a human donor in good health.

The CDR3 loop reads CASSSLELDRVPSYEQYF. This rearrangement joins TRBV12-3 or TRBV12-4 to TRBJ2-7; absent DNA, TCRdb's TRBD1 call cannot be checked. This CDR3 region has 18 residues.

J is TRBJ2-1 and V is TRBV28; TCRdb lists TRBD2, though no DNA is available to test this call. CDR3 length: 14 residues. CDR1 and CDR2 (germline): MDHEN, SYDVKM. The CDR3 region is CASSSLAGVDEQFF. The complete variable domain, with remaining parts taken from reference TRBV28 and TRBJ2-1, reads DVKVTQSSRYLVKRTGEKVFLECVQDMDHENMFWYRQDPGLGLRLIYFSYDVKMKEKGDIPEGYSVSREKKERFSLILESASTNQTSMYLCASSSLAGVDEQFFGPGTRLTVL.

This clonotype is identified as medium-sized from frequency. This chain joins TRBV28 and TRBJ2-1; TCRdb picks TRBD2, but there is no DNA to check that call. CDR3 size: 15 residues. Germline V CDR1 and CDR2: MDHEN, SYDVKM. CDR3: CASSLSSGLNNEQFF.

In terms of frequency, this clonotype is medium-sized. The CDR3 loop reads CSVVGRPDPAGYTF. The chain has TRBV29-1 and TRBJ1-2; TCRdb's assignment of TRBD1 cannot be checked, as there is no DNA. This CDR3 contains 14 residues. Per the germline V gene, CDR1 is SQVTM and CDR2 is ANQGSEA.